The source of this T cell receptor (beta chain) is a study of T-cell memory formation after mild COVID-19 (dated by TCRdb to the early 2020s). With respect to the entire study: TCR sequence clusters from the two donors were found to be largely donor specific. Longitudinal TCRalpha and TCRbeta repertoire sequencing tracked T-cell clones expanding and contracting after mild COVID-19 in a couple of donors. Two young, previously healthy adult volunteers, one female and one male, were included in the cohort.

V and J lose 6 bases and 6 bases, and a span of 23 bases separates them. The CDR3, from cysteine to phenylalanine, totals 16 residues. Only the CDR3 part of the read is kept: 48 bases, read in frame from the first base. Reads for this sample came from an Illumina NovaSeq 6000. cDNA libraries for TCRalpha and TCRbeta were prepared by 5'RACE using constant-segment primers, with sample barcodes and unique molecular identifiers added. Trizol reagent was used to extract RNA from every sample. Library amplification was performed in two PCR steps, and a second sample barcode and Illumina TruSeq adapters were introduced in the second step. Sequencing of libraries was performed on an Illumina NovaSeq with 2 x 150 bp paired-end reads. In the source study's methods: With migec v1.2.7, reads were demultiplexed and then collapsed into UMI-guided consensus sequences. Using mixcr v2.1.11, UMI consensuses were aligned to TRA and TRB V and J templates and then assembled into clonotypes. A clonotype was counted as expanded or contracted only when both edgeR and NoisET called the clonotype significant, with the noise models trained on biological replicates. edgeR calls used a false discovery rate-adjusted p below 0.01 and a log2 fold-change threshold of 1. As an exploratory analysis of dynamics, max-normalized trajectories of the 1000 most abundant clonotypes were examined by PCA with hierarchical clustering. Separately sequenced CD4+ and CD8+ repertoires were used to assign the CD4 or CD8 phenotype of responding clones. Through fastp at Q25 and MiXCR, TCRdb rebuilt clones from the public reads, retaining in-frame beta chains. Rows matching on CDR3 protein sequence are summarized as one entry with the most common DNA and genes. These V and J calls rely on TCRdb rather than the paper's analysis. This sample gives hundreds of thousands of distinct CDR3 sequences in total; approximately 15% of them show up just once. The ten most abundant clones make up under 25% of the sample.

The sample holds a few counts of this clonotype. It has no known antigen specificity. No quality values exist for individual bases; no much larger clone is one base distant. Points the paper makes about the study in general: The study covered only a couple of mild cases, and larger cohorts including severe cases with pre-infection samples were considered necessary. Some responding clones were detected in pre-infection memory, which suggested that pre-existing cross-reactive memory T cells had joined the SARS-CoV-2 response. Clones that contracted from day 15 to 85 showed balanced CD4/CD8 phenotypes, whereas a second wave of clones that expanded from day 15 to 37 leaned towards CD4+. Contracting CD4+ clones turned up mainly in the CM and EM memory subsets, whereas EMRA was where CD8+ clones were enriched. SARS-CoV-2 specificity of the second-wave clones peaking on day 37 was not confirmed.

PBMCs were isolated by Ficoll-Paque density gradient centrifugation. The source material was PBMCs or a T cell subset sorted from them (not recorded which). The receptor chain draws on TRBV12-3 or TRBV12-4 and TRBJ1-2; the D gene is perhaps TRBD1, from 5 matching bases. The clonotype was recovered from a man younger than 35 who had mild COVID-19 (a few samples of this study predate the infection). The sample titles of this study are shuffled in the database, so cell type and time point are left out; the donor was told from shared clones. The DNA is TGTGCCAGCAGCACATTCGCCAACCCACAGGTTCATGGCTACACCTTC. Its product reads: CASSTFANPQVHGYTF.